This T cell receptor beta chain is from a study of radiation and T cells in renal cell carcinoma. Study in general: Nephrectomy followed 15 Gy stereotactic body radiation by 4 weeks.

Assay used: immunoSEQ multiplex PCR; TCRdb lists only in-frame clones, some missing. Of about 160,000 clones in the sample, 88% were seen once. Time point here: baseline pretreatment blood. Treatment here: 15 Gy SBRT to primary tumor, nephrectomy 4 weeks later. CDR1 is SGHTA, CDR2 FQGNSA, per germline. The ends were cut back, 2 bases at V and 2 bases at J, with 4 bases in the middle. This CDR3 comprises 12 residues. The V call is TRBV7-2, the J call TRBJ2-7, with D unresolved. The source material was blood, sampled from a patient whose treatment included radiotherapy and nephrectomy. The source of this sequence is a woman in her seventies with renal cell carcinoma. This CDR3 reads CASSLQAYEQYF. CDR3 nucleotide sequence: TGTGCCAGCAGCTTACAGGCCTACGAGCAGTACTTC. Combining the CDR3 with reference TRBV7-2 and TRBJ2-7 gives the whole variable domain GAGVSQSPSNKVTEKGKDVELRCDPISGHTALYWYRQSLGQGLEFLIYFQGNSAPDKSGLPSDRFSAERTGGSVSTLTIQRTQQEDSAVYLCASSLQAYEQYFGPGTRLTVT.